The 14 T cell receptor beta chains listed next were all sequenced from one sample in a study of T cell repertoires in cytomegalovirus infection (dated by TCRdb to the late 2010s). Sequencing instrument: Illumina HiSeq 1500. The public sequencing data were trimmed at Q25 with fastp and processed into clonotypes with MiXCR by TCRdb, which kept only in-frame beta chains. Entries that share a CDR3 protein sequence are merged under the most common genes and DNA. Counted in this sample were roughly 120,000 distinct CDR3 sequences; more than 30% of them appeared once. The ten largest clones capture 45% to 65% of the sample. Their specific antigens are unknown. The meaning of the sample's treatment or condition label: in vitro stimulation with specific CMV peptide epitopes to enrich CMV-specific T cells. The starting material was CD8+ T cells from cultured PBMCs, obtained from culture after CMV antigen stimulation. The source of these receptors is a human donor in good health (CMV status not recorded). Some clones in this sample may be carry-over from other donors' samples.

In its sample, this clonotype was seen many times. The gene calls are TRBV7-3 and TRBJ1-2, with D possibly TRBD1 on 5 matching bases. The CDR3 contains 19 residues. Trimming cost V 5 bases and J 1 base, with 26 bases left between them. Per germline, CDR1 SGHTA and CDR2 FQGTGA. In nucleotides, the CDR3 is TGTGCCAGCAGCGCCAGCGGTCAGGGTCTCACTACTCTTAACTATGGCTACACCTTC. The encoded protein is CASSASGQGLTTLNYGYTF.

This clonotype was found many times. The genes are TRBV6-6 and TRBJ1-1; D not resolved. Per germline, CDR1 MNHNY and CDR2 SVGAGI (reference sequence). The length of the CDR3 is 12 residues. The V end lost 5 bases, the J end lost 7 bases, and 11 bases lay between the germline ends. DNA of the CDR3: TGTGCCAGCAGTCCCCCGGGAAATGAAGCTTTCTTT. This sequence encodes CASSPPGNEAFF.

The chain combines TRBV19 with TRBJ1-3, with D possibly TRBD1 on 6 matching bases. V gave up 4 bases and J gave up 1 base, with 11 bases separating them. In germline, CDR1 is LNHDA, CDR2 SQIVND (reference sequence). This CDR3 contains 15 residues. CDR3 residues: CASSKPGTSGNTIYF. CDR3 bases: TGTGCCAGTAGTAAACCGGGGACATCTGGAAACACCATATATTTT.

The table lists this clonotype with a few counts. The chain carries TRBV7-9 and TRBJ2-1; 8 bases are shared with TRBD2. The trim removed 8 bases at V and 5 bases at J, leaving 17 bases unmatched. Germline loops: CDR1 SEHNR, CDR2 FQNEAQ (reference sequence). This CDR3 region has 17 residues. CDR3 protein: CASRNFGGGGFDNEQFF. The DNA for the CDR3 is TGTGCCAGCCGCAATTTCGGGGGGGGCGGCTTCGACAATGAGCAGTTCTTC.

The chain employs TRBV7-9 and TRBJ2-1; TRBD2 matches 10 bases. The CDR3 contains 17 residues. Germline values: CDR1 SEHNR, CDR2 FQNEAQ (reference sequence). Trimming took 4 bases from V and 2 from J; bases not matched to a gene: 8. The CDR3 is CASSSTLAGGAYNEQFF. The DNA of the CDR3 is TGTGCCAGCAGCTCAACGTTAGCGGGGGGCGCCTACAATGAGCAGTTCTTC.

This clonotype was detected a few times. The J gene is TRBJ2-1, the V gene TRBV6-4; D is perhaps TRBD1 (6 bases). Germline V gene sequence: CDR1 MRHNA, CDR2 SNTAGT. The CDR3 totals 16 residues. Trimming pared 0 bases from V and 4 bases from J, leaving 13 bases between. The CDR3 spells CASSDSRRGDYNEQFF. The CDR3 DNA reads as TGTGCCAGCAGTGACTCTCGCAGGGGTGATTACAATGAGCAGTTCTTC.

The chain couples TRBV6-6 to TRBJ2-7, with D possibly matching TRBD1 (6 bases). V dropped 5 bases and J dropped 1 base, with 15 bases sitting between them. The CDR3 loop spans 15 amino acids. Germline CDR1 and CDR2: MNHNY and SVGAGI (reference sequence). The CDR3 DNA is TGTGCCAGCAGTCATGAGCAGGGGTCTTCCTACGAGCAGTACTTC. Amino acids: CASSHEQGSSYEQYF.

This clonotype was observed many times. V usage is TRBV12-3 or TRBV12-4 and J usage is TRBJ1-1; D may be TRBD1 (5 bases). The CDR3 runs to 17 residues. Trimming removed 6 bases from V and 5 bases from J, with 25 bases in between. In DNA, the CDR3 is TGTGCCAGCAGCTACGGTGACGTAGGGGACCTACCTACTGAAGCTTTCTTT. Protein product: CASSYGDVGDLPTEAFF.

Comments on this clonotype: The CDR3 ends on some other residue instead of the conserved phenylalanine or tryptophan, so this is likely a read error. The V call is TRBV27, the J call TRBJ1-1, with D tentatively TRBD1 (6 bases). Trimming took 1 base from V and 5 from J, leaving 11 bases between them. The germline CDR1 and CDR2 sequences are MNHEY and SMNVEV (reference sequence). This CDR3 is 14 amino acids long. This chain's CDR3 is CASSLYTGWTEAFI. The CDR3 DNA sequence: TGTGCCAGCAGTTTATATACAGGGTGGACTGAAGCTTTCATT.

V gene TRBV7-2 combines with J gene TRBJ2-1; TRBD1 aligns across 7 bases. Germline CDR1 SGHTA, CDR2 FQGNSA. The ends lost 5 bases at V and 9 bases at J; junction bases unmatched: 13. The CDR3 consists of 15 residues. CDR3 DNA: TGTGCCAGCAGCCTAGTCTACAGGGGAATGGGTGAGCAGTTCTTC. Protein: CASSLVYRGMGEQFF.

This clonotype was detected ten times or more. This chain connects TRBV7-8 to TRBJ1-1; D not resolved. This CDR3 comprises 15 residues. Germline V gives CDR1 SGHVS, CDR2 FQNEAQ. The V end was cut by 1 base, the J end by 4 bases, with 13 bases between. CDR3 in amino acids: CASSLGASGSTEAFF. The CDR3 region has the DNA TGTGCCAGCAGCTTAGGAGCCTCCGGGAGCACTGAAGCTTTCTTT.

There are many counts of this clonotype. The rearrangement uses TRBV7-2 and TRBJ1-1; D not resolved. The CDR3 is 15 residues long. Trimming removed 1 base at V and 1 base at J, with 10 bases between. Germline V gene data show CDR1 as SGHTA and CDR2 as FQGNSA. The CDR3 coding sequence is TGTGCCAGCAGCTTAGGAGGGTACACGAACACTGAAGCTTTCTTT. It specifies CASSLGGYTNTEAFF. The complete variable domain, with remaining parts taken from reference TRBV7-2 and TRBJ1-1, reads GAGVSQSPSNKVTEKGKDVELRCDPISGHTALYWYRQSLGQGLEFLIYFQGNSAPDKSGLPSDRFSAERTGGSVSTLTIQRTQQEDSAVYLCASSLGGYTNTEAFFGQGTRLTVV.

This chain uses TRBV10-3 with TRBJ2-7; perhaps TRBD1 as D (6 bases). Germline CDR1 reads ENHRY; CDR2 reads SYGVKD. The V end was cut by 2 bases, the J end by 2 bases, with 7 bases between. CDR3 size: 13 residues. The CDR3 reads CAISEGTPYEQYF. The DNA of the CDR3 is TGTGCCATCAGTGAGGGGACACCCTACGAGCAGTACTTC.

This clonotype came up a few times. The chain links TRBV6-5 to TRBJ1-6, with TRBD1 as a possible D gene (6 bases). V lost 2 bases and J lost 10, with 18 bases in between. CDR1 and CDR2 from the germline V gene are MNHEY and SVGAGI. The CDR3 covers 16 residues. The CDR3 loop reads CASSYDVGQGSSPLHF. As DNA, the CDR3 is TGTGCCAGCAGTTACGATGTGGGACAAGGCTCGTCACCCCTCCACTTT.